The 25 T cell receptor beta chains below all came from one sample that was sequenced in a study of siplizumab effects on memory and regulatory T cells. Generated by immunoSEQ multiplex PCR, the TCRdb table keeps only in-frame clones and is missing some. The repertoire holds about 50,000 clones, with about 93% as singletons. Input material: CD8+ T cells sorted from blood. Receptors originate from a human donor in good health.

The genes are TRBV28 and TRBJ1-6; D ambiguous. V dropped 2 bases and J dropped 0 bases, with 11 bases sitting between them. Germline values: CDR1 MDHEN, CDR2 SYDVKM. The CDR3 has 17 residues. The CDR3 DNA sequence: TGTGCCAGCAGTTTAGAATTGACGAGCTCCTATAATTCACCCCTCCACTTT. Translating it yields CASSLELTSSYNSPLHF.

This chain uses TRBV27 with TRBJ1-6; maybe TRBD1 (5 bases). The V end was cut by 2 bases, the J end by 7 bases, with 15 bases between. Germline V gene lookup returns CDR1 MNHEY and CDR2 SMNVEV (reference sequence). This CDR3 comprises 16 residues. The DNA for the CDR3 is TGTGCCAGCAGTTTACGGGGGGGTCACCCGAATTCACCCCTCCACTTT. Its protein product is CASSLRGGHPNSPLHF.

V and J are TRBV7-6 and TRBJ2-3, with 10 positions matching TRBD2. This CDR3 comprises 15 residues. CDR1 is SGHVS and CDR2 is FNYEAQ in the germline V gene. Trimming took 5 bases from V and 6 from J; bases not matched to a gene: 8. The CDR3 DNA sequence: TGTGCCAGCAGCCCCCGGGAGCGGGAGGGGGATACGCAGTATTTT. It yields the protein CASSPREREGDTQYF.

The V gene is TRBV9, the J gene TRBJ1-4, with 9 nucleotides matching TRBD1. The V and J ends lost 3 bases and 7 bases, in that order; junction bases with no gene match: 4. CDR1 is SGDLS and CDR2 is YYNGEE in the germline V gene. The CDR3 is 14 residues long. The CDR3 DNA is TGTGCCAGCAGCGGTACACAGGGGGCTGAAAAACTGTTTTTT. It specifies CASSGTQGAEKLFF.

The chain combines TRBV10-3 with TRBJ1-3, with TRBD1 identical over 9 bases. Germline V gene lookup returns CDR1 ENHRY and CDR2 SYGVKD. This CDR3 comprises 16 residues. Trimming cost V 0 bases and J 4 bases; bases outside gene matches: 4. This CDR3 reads CAISESTGQGGNTIYF. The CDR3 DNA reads TGTGCCATCAGTGAGTCGACGGGACAGGGAGGAAACACCATATATTTT.

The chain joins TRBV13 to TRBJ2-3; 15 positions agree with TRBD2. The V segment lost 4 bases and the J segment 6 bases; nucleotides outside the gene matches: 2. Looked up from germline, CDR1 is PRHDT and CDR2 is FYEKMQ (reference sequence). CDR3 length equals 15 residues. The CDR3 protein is CASSSGLAGGDTQYF. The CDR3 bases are TGTGCCAGCAGCTCGGGACTAGCGGGAGGTGATACGCAGTATTTT.

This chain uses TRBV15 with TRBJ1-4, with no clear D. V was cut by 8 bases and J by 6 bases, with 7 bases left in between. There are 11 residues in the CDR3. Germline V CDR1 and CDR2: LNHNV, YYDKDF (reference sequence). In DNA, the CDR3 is TGTGCCACCTGGTTAGATGAAAAACTGTTTTTT. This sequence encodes CATWLDEKLFF.

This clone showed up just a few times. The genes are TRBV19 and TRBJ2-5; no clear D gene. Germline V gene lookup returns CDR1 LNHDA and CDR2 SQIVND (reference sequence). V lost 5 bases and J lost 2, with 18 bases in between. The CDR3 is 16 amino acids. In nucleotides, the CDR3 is TGTGCCAGTAGTCTAGGTCTAGGAGTAGCTCAAGAGACCCAGTACTTC. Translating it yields CASSLGLGVAQETQYF.

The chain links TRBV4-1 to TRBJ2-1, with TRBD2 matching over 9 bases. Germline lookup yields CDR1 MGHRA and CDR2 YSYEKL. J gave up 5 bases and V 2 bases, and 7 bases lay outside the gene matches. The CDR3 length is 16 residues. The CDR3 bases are TGCGCCAGCAGCCAACGGCGGGAGGGTGGAAACAATGAGCAGTTCTTC. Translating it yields CASSQRREGGNNEQFF.

CDR3 bases: TGTGCCAGCAGCTTAGACGACGACACTAAAGATACGCAGTATTTT. Residues: CASSLDDDTKDTQYF. V gene TRBV7-8 combines with J gene TRBJ2-3; D is unresolved. The CDR3 has 15 residues. Trimming pared 1 base from V and 5 bases from J, leaving 13 bases between. The germline CDR1 and CDR2 sequences are SGHVS and FQNEAQ.

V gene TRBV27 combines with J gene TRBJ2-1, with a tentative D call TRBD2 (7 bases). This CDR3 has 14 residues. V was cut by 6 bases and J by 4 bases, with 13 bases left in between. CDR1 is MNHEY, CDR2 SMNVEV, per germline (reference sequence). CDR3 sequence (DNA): TGTGCCAGCAGCGACGCGGGGGCGTACAATGAGCAGTTCTTC. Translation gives CASSDAGAYNEQFF.

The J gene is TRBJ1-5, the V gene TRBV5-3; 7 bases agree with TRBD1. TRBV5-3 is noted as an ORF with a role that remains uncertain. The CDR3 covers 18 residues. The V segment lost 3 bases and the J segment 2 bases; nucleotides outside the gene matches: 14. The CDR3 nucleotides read TGTGCCAGAAGCTCTCCTATCAAAACCACAGGGGGCAATCAGCCCCAGCATTTT. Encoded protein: CARSSPIKTTGGNQPQHF.

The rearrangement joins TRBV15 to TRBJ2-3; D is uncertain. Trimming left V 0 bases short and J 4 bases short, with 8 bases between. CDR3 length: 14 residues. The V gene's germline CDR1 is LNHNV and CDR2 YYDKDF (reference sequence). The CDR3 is CATSRDREPDTQYF. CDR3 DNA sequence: TGTGCCACCAGCAGAGATCGTGAACCAGATACGCAGTATTTT.

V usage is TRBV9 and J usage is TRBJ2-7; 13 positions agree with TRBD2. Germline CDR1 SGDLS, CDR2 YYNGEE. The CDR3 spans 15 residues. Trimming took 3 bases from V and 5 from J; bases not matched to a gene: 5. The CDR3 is CASSGPGLAGHEQYF. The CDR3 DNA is TGTGCCAGCAGCGGACCGGGACTAGCGGGACACGAGCAGTACTTC.

The CDR3 region has the DNA TGTGCCAGCAGCTTAGGGGCGGGAGTGAAAGAGACCCAGTACTTC. Its protein is CASSLGAGVKETQYF. The chain employs TRBV11-1 and TRBJ2-5; 7 bases agree with TRBD2. Per the germline V gene, CDR1 is SGHAT and CDR2 is FQDESV (reference sequence). The CDR3 sequence is 15 residues long. J lost 3 bases, V lost 1 base, and 5 bases had no gene match.

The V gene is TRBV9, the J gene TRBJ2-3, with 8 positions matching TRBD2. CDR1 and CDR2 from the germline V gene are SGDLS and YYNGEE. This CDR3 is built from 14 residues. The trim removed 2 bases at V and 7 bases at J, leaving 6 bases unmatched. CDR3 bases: TGTGCCAGCAGCGTGGGTAGCGGGACACATACGCAGTATTTT. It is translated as CASSVGSGTHTQYF.

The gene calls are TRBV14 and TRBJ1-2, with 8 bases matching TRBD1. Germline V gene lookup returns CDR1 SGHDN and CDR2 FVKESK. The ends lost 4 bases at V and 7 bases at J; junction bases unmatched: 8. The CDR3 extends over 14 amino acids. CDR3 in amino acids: CASSLLDRAPGYTF. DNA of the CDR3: TGTGCCAGCAGCCTTCTGGACAGGGCGCCTGGCTACACCTTC.

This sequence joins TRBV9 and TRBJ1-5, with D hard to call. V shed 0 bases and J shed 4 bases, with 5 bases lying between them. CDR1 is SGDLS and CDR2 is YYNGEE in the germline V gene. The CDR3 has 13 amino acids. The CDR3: CASSVVGNQPQHF. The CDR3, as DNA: TGTGCCAGCAGCGTAGTCGGGAATCAGCCCCAGCATTTT. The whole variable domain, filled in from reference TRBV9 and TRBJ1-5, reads DSGVTQTPKHLITATGQRVTLRCSPRSGDLSVYWYQQSLDQGLQFLIQYYNGEERAKGNILERFSAQQFPDLHSELNLSSLELGDSALYFCASSVVGNQPQHFGDGTRLSIL.

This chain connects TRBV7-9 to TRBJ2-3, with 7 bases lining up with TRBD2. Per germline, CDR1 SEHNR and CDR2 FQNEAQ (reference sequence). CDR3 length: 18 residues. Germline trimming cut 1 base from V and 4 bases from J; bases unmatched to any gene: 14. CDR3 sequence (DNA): TGTGCCAGCAGCTTAGACCCGAGGGAATATGGGAGGGCAGATACGCAGTATTTT. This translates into CASSLDPREYGRADTQYF.

CDR3 in amino acids: CASSEGWEAQYF. The DNA of the CDR3 is TGCGCCAGCAGCGAGGGGTGGGAGGCCCAGTACTTC. The rearrangement joins TRBV5-1 to TRBJ2-5; D may be TRBD2 (6 bases). Looked up from germline, CDR1 is SGHRS and CDR2 is YFSETQ. The V end was cut by 4 bases, the J end by 9 bases, with 13 bases between. This CDR3 spans 12 amino acids.

Here the CDR3 reads CATSSSGGRTEAFF. The CDR3 nucleotides are TGTGCCACCAGCAGCTCAGGGGGTCGGACTGAAGCTTTCTTT. J is TRBJ1-1 and V is TRBV15, with 7 positions matching TRBD1. This CDR3 has 14 residues. V lost 3 bases, J lost 5 bases, and 6 bases stayed unmatched. CDR1 LNHNV and CDR2 YYDKDF come from the germline V gene (reference sequence).

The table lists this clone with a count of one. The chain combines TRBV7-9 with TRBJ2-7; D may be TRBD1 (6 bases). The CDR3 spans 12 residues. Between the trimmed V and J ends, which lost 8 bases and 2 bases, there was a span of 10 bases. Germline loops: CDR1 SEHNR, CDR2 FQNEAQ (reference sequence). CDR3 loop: CASGGQTYEQYF. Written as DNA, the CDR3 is TGTGCCAGCGGGGGACAAACCTACGAGCAGTACTTC.

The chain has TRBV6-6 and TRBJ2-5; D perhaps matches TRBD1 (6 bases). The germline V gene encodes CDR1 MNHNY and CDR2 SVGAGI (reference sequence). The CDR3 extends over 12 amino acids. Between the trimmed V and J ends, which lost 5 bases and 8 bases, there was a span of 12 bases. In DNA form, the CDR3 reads TGTGCCAGCAGTACAGGGTTTTCTACCCAGTACTTC. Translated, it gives CASSTGFSTQYF.

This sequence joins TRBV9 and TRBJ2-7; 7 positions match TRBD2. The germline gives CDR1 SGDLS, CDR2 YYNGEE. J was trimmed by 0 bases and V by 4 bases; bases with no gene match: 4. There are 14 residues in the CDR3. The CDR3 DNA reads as TGTGCCAGCAGCCTCGGGGGGAGCTCCTACGAGCAGTACTTC. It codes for CASSLGGSSYEQYF. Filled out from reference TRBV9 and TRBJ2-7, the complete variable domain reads DSGVTQTPKHLITATGQRVTLRCSPRSGDLSVYWYQQSLDQGLQFLIQYYNGEERAKGNILERFSAQQFPDLHSELNLSSLELGDSALYFCASSLGGSSYEQYFGPGTRLTVT.

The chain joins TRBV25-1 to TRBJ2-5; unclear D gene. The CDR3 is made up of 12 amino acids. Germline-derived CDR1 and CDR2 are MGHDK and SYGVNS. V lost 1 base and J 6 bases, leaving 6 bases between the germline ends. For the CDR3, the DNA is TGTGCCAGCAGTGAATCCCCCCAGACCCAGTACTTC. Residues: CASSESPQTQYF.